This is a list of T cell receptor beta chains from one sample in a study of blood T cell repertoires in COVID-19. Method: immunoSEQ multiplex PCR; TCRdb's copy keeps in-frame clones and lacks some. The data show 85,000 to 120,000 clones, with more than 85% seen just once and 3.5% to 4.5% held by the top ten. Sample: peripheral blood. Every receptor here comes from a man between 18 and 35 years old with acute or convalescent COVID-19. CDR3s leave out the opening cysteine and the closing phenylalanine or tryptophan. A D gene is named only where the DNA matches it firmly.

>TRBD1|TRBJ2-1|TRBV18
ASSPSQGQGENEQF
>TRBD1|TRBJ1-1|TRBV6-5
ASSSGTGGGSTEAF
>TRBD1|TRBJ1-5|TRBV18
ASSPGAGGNQPQH
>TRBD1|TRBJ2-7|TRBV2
ASSGRRDRAAHKY
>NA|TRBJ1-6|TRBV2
ASRLSSYNSPLH
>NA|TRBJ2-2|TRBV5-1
ASQSGEGTGELF
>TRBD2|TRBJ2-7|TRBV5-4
ASSLDGLAGPHEQY
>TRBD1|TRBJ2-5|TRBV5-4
ASRRGTGEETQY
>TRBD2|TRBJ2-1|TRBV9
ASSVESGGSREQF
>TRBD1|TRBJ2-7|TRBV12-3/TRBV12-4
ASRAQGAPEQY
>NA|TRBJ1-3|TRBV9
ASSPRQSVPDTIY
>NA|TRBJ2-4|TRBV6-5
ASSHPGTQKNIQY
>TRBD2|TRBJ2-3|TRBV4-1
ASRATSGGTDTQY
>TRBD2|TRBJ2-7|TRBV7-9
ASSHWGGNSYEQY
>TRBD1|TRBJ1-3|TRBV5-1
ASSLAGTGVRTGNTIY